This TCR beta chain was recovered during a study of CD8+CD57+ T cells in acquired aplastic anemia. Patients sequenced had flow cytometry evidence of CD8+CD57+ cell expansion. CDR1 and CDR2 from the germline V gene are SNHLY and FYNNEI. This CDR3 has 14 residues. V dropped 4 bases and J dropped 7 bases, with 17 bases sitting between them. Genomic DNA acted as the template from which TCR beta VDJ combination and CDR3 sequence profiling were carried out. MiXCR, run by TCRdb on the reads, gives a single entry per CDR3 protein. The sample holds under 500,000 distinct CDR3 sequences, roughly 34% seen once. This clonotype was observed a single time.

Sequences were obtained from sorted CD4+, CD8+, or CD8+CD57+ T cells (not recorded which) from PBMCs. The sequence was obtained from a human donor with aplastic anemia. V gene TRBV2 combines with J gene TRBJ2-7; TRBD1 might be the D (6 bases). DNA for the CDR3: TGTGCCAGCAGTGTCGAACAGGGAATGGGGGAGCAGTACTTC. This gives the protein CASSVEQGMGEQYF.